The 8 T cell receptor beta chains below come from one sample, sequenced in a study of cytomegalovirus exposure and HLA in healthy donors. PCR involved 60 Vbeta and 13 Jbeta primers. The data were produced by immunoSEQ multiplex PCR, yet TCRdb's version contains in-frame clones alone and is incomplete. The table records roughly 140,000 clones, roughly three quarters of them present only once. The material sequenced was PBMCs. Receptors were obtained from a man aged 18 to 30 in good health and CMV-seronegative.

The rearrangement uses TRBV5-6 and TRBJ1-4; 8 bases match TRBD1. CDR1 SGHDT and CDR2 YYEEEE come from the germline V gene. V lost 4 bases to trimming and J lost 4 bases; unmatched junction nucleotides: 15. This CDR3 region has 18 residues. The CDR3 nucleotides are TGTGCCAGCAGCCCGCTACGGACAGGGAGTTCCTTTAATGAAAAACTGTTTTTT. It specifies CASSPLRTGSSFNEKLFF.

The sample holds a few counts of this clone. The chain links TRBV9 to TRBJ2-1; D might be TRBD1 (6 bases). The CDR3 is 13 amino acids. V dropped 3 bases and J dropped 6 bases, with 10 bases sitting between them. Per the germline V gene, CDR1 is SGDLS and CDR2 is YYNGEE. The CDR3 DNA sequence: TGTGCCAGCAGCGCTCTAGGGGGCAATGAGCAGTTCTTC. The encoded protein is CASSALGGNEQFF.

This sequence joins TRBV19 and TRBJ2-1, with 7 bases matching TRBD1. The CDR3 totals 12 residues. Germline trimming cut 11 bases from V and 10 bases from J; bases unmatched to any gene: 11. Germline V gene lookup returns CDR1 LNHDA and CDR2 SQIVND (reference sequence). CDR3 residues: CAGTAPWEEQFF. The CDR3 DNA reads as TGTGCCGGGACAGCCCCCTGGGAGGAGCAGTTCTTC.

J is TRBJ2-5 and V is TRBV5-4, with D unclear. CDR1 and CDR2 from the germline V gene are SGHNT and YYREEE (reference sequence). This CDR3 spans 14 amino acids. Trimming removed 2 bases from V and 3 bases from J, with 11 bases in between. The CDR3 nucleotides are TGTGCCAGCAGCTTCAGTGGTGTTAAAGAGACCCAGTACTTC. Its translation is CASSFSGVKETQYF.

The genes are TRBV19 and TRBJ1-4, with 10 positions matching TRBD1. The CDR3 consists of 13 residues. V shed 9 bases, J shed 8 bases, and the junction held 6 bases outside the gene matches. Looked up from germline, CDR1 is LNHDA and CDR2 is SQIVND (reference sequence). CDR3 amino acids: CASGQGVQEKLFF. The DNA of the CDR3 is TGTGCCAGCGGACAGGGGGTTCAGGAAAAACTGTTTTTT.

The chain couples TRBV21-1 to TRBJ2-7; TRBD1, as called in the table, went unchecked against the DNA. TRBV21-1 is shown as a pseudogene. CDR3 length: 16 amino acids. CDR3 DNA: TGTGCCAGCAGCGGGTCCGAAGGGGGAATTGGCTACGAGCAGTACTTC. Translating it yields CASSGSEGGIGYEQYF.

V is TRBV29-1 and J is TRBJ2-1; TRBD2 aligns across 12 bases. J lost 8 bases, V lost 4 bases, and 15 bases had no gene match. The CDR3 extends over 17 amino acids. Germline lookup yields CDR1 SQVTM and CDR2 ANQGSEA. CDR3 protein: CSVVNLAGGPYSYEQFF. In DNA form, the CDR3 reads TGCAGCGTTGTTAATCTAGCGGGAGGGCCTTATTCCTATGAGCAGTTCTTC.

This clone was seen more than once but under ten times. This sequence joins TRBV7-9 and TRBJ1-5; D gene ambiguous. Trimming took off 3 bases at V and 5 bases at J, with 8 bases between the two ends. Germline V CDR1 and CDR2: SEHNR, FQNEAQ (reference sequence). The length of the CDR3 is 13 residues. The CDR3 DNA reads TGTGCCAGCAGCTTGCTCTCGGATCAGCCCCAGCATTTT. This sequence encodes CASSLLSDQPQHF.